The 26 T cell receptor beta chains below all came from one sample that was sequenced in a study of CD8+CD57+ T cells in acquired aplastic anemia. Investigators profiled TCR beta VDJ and CDR3 from genomic DNA template. TCRdb ran MiXCR on the reads and lists one entry per CDR3 protein. The sample shows hundreds of thousands of distinct CDR3 sequences, 65% to 75% of them seen only once. The sequenced sample was sorted CD4+, CD8+, or CD8+CD57+ T cells (not recorded which) from PBMCs. Receptor source: a human donor in good health, serving as a control.

Ten or more counts support this clonotype. The rearrangement links TRBV5-1 to TRBJ2-3, with a weak D call TRBD1 (6 bases). Per germline, CDR1 SGHRS and CDR2 YFSETQ. V lost 0 bases, J lost 5 bases, and 13 bases lay in between. The CDR3 covers 15 residues. The CDR3 DNA sequence: TGCGCCAGCAGCTTGGGATGGGGGCCAGGAGATACGCAGTATTTT. It is translated as CASSLGWGPGDTQYF.

The chain links TRBV20-1 to TRBJ2-7; D remains ambiguous. Germline V CDR1 and CDR2: DFQATT, SNEGSKA (reference sequence). Between the trimmed V and J ends, which lost 3 bases and 12 bases, there was a span of 15 bases. The CDR3 loop spans 11 amino acids. CDR3 in DNA: TGCAGTGCTAGCGGTAATGAAAAACTGTACTTC. This translates into CSASGNEKLYF.

Here the CDR3 DNA reads TGTGCCAGCAGTGCCAGGGGTTGGGGCTACACCTTC. Translated, it gives CASSARGWGYTF. V gene TRBV12-3 or TRBV12-4 combines with J gene TRBJ1-2; a possible D gene is TRBD1 (6 bases). The CDR3 length is 12 residues. The V end lost 5 bases, the J end lost 8 bases, and 12 bases lay between the germline ends.

The rearrangement links TRBV9 to TRBJ1-5; maybe TRBD1 (5 bases). This CDR3 is 17 amino acids long. Trimming took 3 bases from V and 8 from J, leaving 24 bases between them. The germline V gene encodes CDR1 SGDLS and CDR2 YYNGEE. In DNA form, the CDR3 reads TGTGCCAGCAGCGGAGGTGAGGCAGGGAAGACTGAAGAGCCCCAGCATTTT. It is translated as CASSGGEAGKTEEPQHF.

V and J are TRBV20-1 and TRBJ2-7, with D perhaps TRBD2 (6 bases). Germline V gene lookup returns CDR1 DFQATT and CDR2 SNEGSKA (reference sequence). The CDR3 contains 14 residues. V lost 3 bases to trimming and J lost 5 bases, with 17 bases between them. CDR3 sequence: CSASGGGGANEQYF. CDR3 DNA sequence: TGCAGTGCTAGTGGGGGAGGTGGGGCCAACGAGCAGTACTTC.

Turning to this clonotype: The CDR3 end shows no conserved phenylalanine or tryptophan, and so a read error is likely. No DNA is shown, since the ends of the CDR3 on it are uncertain; the CDR3 is the one TCRdb lists. The V gene is TRBV7-8, the J gene TRBJ2-5; no DNA check was done on the table's D call, TRBD2. The CDR3 spans 12 residues, counting both ends. Germline values: CDR1 SGHVS, CDR2 FQNEAQ. The CDR3 sequence is CASSLSPGRQTG.

The J gene is TRBJ1-5, the V gene TRBV9, with a possible D match to TRBD1 (6 bases). CDR3 length: 13 amino acids. Germline V gives CDR1 SGDLS, CDR2 YYNGEE. Trimming took 4 bases from V and 14 from J, leaving 19 bases between them. DNA for the CDR3: TGTGCCAGCAGCTTAGTACAGGGCCAGCGGGAGCATTTT. Translation gives CASSLVQGQREHF.

This clonotype was counted at least ten times. The gene calls are TRBV6-1 and TRBJ1-2, with D possibly matching TRBD1 (5 bases). Trimming took off 4 bases at V and 4 bases at J, with 10 bases between the two ends. In germline, CDR1 is MNHNS, CDR2 SASEGT. This CDR3 has 13 amino acids. The CDR3 region is CASSVGQTYGYTF. The CDR3, as DNA: TGTGCCAGCAGTGTGGGGCAAACCTATGGCTACACCTTC.

This clonotype was detected many times. The chain carries TRBV7-2 and TRBJ2-7; D is possibly TRBD2 (6 bases). The CDR3 is 14 residues long. Trimming took 5 bases from V and 2 from J, leaving 13 bases between them. The germline V gene encodes CDR1 SGHTA and CDR2 FQGNSA. The DNA for the CDR3 is TGTGCCAGCAGCCCGCGGGCGGGGACCTACGAGCAGTACTTC. As protein: CASSPRAGTYEQYF.

This chain links TRBV5-5 with TRBJ2-3; D possibly uses TRBD1 or TRBD2 (6 bases each). This CDR3 contains 14 residues. Between the trimmed V and J ends, which lost 4 bases and 2 bases, there was a span of 11 bases. In germline, CDR1 is SGHKS, CDR2 YYEKEE (reference sequence). The chain's CDR3 is CASSTRGDTDTQYF. The CDR3 nucleotides are TGTGCCAGCAGCACAAGGGGGGACACAGATACGCAGTATTTT.

The CDR3 is CASSLASGMAYEQYF. The CDR3 DNA sequence: TGCGCCAGCAGCTTGGCCTCCGGGATGGCCTACGAGCAGTACTTC. V usage is TRBV5-1 and J usage is TRBJ2-7; D may be TRBD2 (5 bases). The CDR3 is 15 residues long. Looked up from germline, CDR1 is SGHRS and CDR2 is YFSETQ. V gave up 0 bases and J gave up 2 bases, with 12 bases separating them.

A note on this clonotype: As the CDR3 is not closed by the conserved phenylalanine or tryptophan, this likely results from a read error. It is unclear where the CDR3 begins or ends on the DNA, so no DNA is shown, and the CDR3 is as TCRdb lists it. This chain joins TRBV19 and TRBJ1-2; the D call of TRBD1 is as the table states it, not checked on the DNA. In germline, CDR1 is LNHDA, CDR2 SQIVND (reference sequence). Inclusive of both ends, the CDR3 amounts to 16 amino acids. CDR3 sequence reads: CASTRDSELTNFGGTV.

This clonotype was picked up many times. V usage is TRBV5-1 and J usage is TRBJ1-4, with D perhaps matching TRBD1 (5 bases). The V gene's germline CDR1 is SGHRS and CDR2 YFSETQ. CDR3 length: 14 residues. V was shortened by 3 bases and J by 11 bases, with 17 bases between the two germline ends. The CDR3 reads CASSSQGGDGKLFF. The CDR3 nucleotides read TGCGCCAGCAGCTCACAAGGAGGGGACGGGAAACTGTTTTTT.

As for this clonotype: The germline gene is not matched at one end of the junction; a read error may be the cause. The chain recombines TRBV7-9 with TRBJ1-5; perhaps TRBD1 as D (6 bases). The CDR3 covers 14 residues. CDR1 and CDR2 (germline): SEHNR, FQNEAQ (reference sequence). The CDR3 nucleotides read TGTGCCAGCAGCTCTGCAAGGGGGAACCGAGGGGACTACTTT. Protein: CASSSARGNRGDYF.

This clonotype was picked up many times. The rearrangement links TRBV9 to TRBJ1-3; no clear D gene. V lost 0 bases, J lost 0 bases, and 10 bases lay in between. Germline V gene sequence: CDR1 SGDLS, CDR2 YYNGEE. CDR3 length equals 16 residues. CDR3 in amino acids: CASSVVLGGSGNTIYF. The CDR3 nucleotides read TGTGCCAGCAGCGTAGTTTTGGGCGGCTCTGGAAACACCATATATTTT. The full variable domain, rest sourced from reference TRBV9 and TRBJ1-3, is DSGVTQTPKHLITATGQRVTLRCSPRSGDLSVYWYQQSLDQGLQFLIQYYNGEERAKGNILERFSAQQFPDLHSELNLSSLELGDSALYFCASSVVLGGSGNTIYFGEGSWLTVV.

The chain has TRBV15 and TRBJ1-1, with D perhaps matching TRBD1 (5 bases). The V and J ends lost 5 bases and 1 base respectively, with 17 bases between them. Germline V CDR1 and CDR2: LNHNV, YYDKDF (reference sequence). The CDR3 is 16 residues long. The CDR3 here is CATSGTLGVANTEAFF. The CDR3 coding sequence is TGTGCCACCAGCGGTACTTTAGGGGTGGCGAACACTGAAGCTTTCTTT. Drawing the rest from reference TRBV15 and TRBJ1-1, the complete variable domain is DAMVIQNPRYQVTQFGKPVTLSCSQTLNHNVMYWYQQKSSQAPKLLFHYYDKDFNNEADTPDNFQSRRPNTSFCFLDIRSPGLGDTAMYLCATSGTLGVANTEAFFGQGTRLTVV.

This clonotype was counted ten times or more. The chain links TRBV7-8 to TRBJ2-1, with 11 bases identical to TRBD2. V gave up 4 bases and J gave up 4 bases; unmatched junction bases: 6. The CDR3 spans 16 residues. Looked up from germline, CDR1 is SGHVS and CDR2 is FQNEAQ. CDR3 coding DNA: TGTGCCAGCAGCTCCTATACTAGCGGGGGTTACAATGAGCAGTTCTTC. Translating it yields CASSSYTSGGYNEQFF.

This clonotype has a single count. V usage is TRBV19 and J usage is TRBJ2-2, with D perhaps matching TRBD2 (6 bases). In germline, CDR1 is LNHDA, CDR2 SQIVND (reference sequence). The CDR3 spans 15 residues. V lost 6 bases to trimming and J lost 0 bases, with 11 bases between them. CDR3 in DNA: TGTGCCAGTAGCCACCGCGGGGCGAACACCGGGGAGCTGTTTTTT. Translating gives CASSHRGANTGELFF.

This chain uses TRBV20-1 with TRBJ2-5; perhaps TRBD2 as D (6 bases). Between the trimmed V and J ends, which lost 6 bases and 1 base, there was a span of 15 bases. Germline lookup yields CDR1 DFQATT and CDR2 SNEGSKA (reference sequence). This CDR3 contains 14 residues. This CDR3 is CSAFLRDSQETQYF. CDR3 in DNA: TGCAGTGCCTTCCTCCGGGACTCCCAAGAGACCCAGTACTTC.

For this clonotype: Because the CDR3 is missing its conserved closing phenylalanine or tryptophan, this is likely a read error. Because the CDR3's place on the DNA is in doubt, the DNA is left out and the CDR3 is given as listed by TCRdb. The chain carries TRBV7-2 and TRBJ1-3. The CDR3 totals 13 residues, both ends included. Germline CDR1 and CDR2: SGHTA and FQGNSA. CDR3 amino acids: CASSLDSGNALYS.

This clonotype was counted at least ten times. The chain recombines TRBV4-3 with TRBJ2-3; D uncertain. CDR1 LGHNA and CDR2 YSLEER come from the germline V gene. V lost 1 base to trimming and J lost 4 bases, with 9 bases between them. The CDR3 consists of 14 residues. In nucleotides, the CDR3 is TGCGCCAGCAGCCAAGTAGGGCTGGCAGATACGCAGTATTTT. It is translated as CASSQVGLADTQYF.

The rearrangement joins TRBV20-1 to TRBJ1-1, with D perhaps TRBD1 (5 bases). The germline V and J ends were trimmed by 3 bases and 9 bases, with 14 bases remaining between them. CDR1 is DFQATT and CDR2 is SNEGSKA in the germline V gene (reference sequence). The CDR3 covers 12 residues. The CDR3 bases are TGCAGTGCTAGTTTAGTCAGGGCTAAAGCTTTCTTT. Encoded protein: CSASLVRAKAFF.

This clonotype came up many times. The chain uses TRBV12-3 or TRBV12-4 and TRBJ1-1; D perhaps matches TRBD1 (6 bases). The CDR3 contains 12 residues. Trimming removed 5 bases at V and 5 bases at J, with 9 bases between. The CDR3 loop reads CASSLTGTEAFF. In DNA, the CDR3 is TGTGCCAGCAGTCTCACAGGGACTGAAGCTTTCTTT.

The V gene is TRBV7-2, the J gene TRBJ2-5; D possibly corresponds to TRBD1 (7 bases). In germline, CDR1 is SGHTA, CDR2 FQGNSA. CDR3 length: 15 residues. The V end lost 3 bases, the J end lost 3 bases, and 14 bases lay between the germline ends. The CDR3 DNA reads as TGTGCCAGCAGCTTGCAGGGGGGTGGGGAAGAGACCCAGTACTTC. The encoded protein is CASSLQGGGEETQYF.

This clonotype was counted only a few times. The chain joins TRBV14 to TRBJ1-6; D ambiguous. This CDR3 region has 14 residues. CDR1 is SGHDN, CDR2 FVKESK, per germline. V was trimmed by 1 base and J by 6 bases, leaving 7 bases between them. The CDR3 sequence: CASSQGGTNSPLHF. CDR3 nucleotides: TGTGCCAGCAGCCAAGGCGGTACTAATTCACCCCTCCACTTT.

V and J are TRBV20-1 and TRBJ1-2; D ambiguous. Looked up from germline, CDR1 is DFQATT and CDR2 is SNEGSKA (reference sequence). The CDR3 spans 12 residues. Trimming took 5 bases from V and 11 from J, leaving 18 bases between them. CDR3 sequence: CSARQHGYNYTF. As DNA, the CDR3 is TGCAGTGCTCGTCAACACGGGTATAATTACACCTTC.